This T cell receptor beta chain stems from a study of blood T cell repertoires in COVID-19. On the study more broadly: Acute and convalescent COVID-19 specimens originated in the United States, Italy and Spain. T cells, B-cell-depleted T cells, or PBMCs provided the cDNA or gDNA that served as material.

Sequenced by immunoSEQ multiplex PCR; TCRdb stores in-frame clones only, minus some. The table shows about 150,000 clones, with roughly 87% occurring only once. The age range of participants was about 18 to 100 years, with residence in around 22 US areas. Germline V lookup: CDR1 SGHTA, CDR2 FQGTGA. The CDR3 extends over 15 amino acids. Trimming took 2 bases from V and 0 from J; bases not matched to a gene: 1. This receptor was taken from a woman aged 35 to 49 who had been exposed to COVID-19. This sequence joins TRBV7-3 and TRBJ2-3; 8 positions match TRBD2. The sample was PBMCs or T cells enriched from blood (not recorded which). CDR3 amino acids: CASSLAGGSTDTQYF. In DNA, the CDR3 is TGTGCCAGCAGCTTAGCGGGGGGTAGCACAGATACGCAGTATTTT.